Listed below are T cell receptor beta chains from one sample, sequenced in a study of blood T cell repertoires in COVID-19. The table came from immunoSEQ multiplex PCR; TCRdb's copy has only in-frame clones and leaves some out. The data contain some 450,000 clones, approximately 89% of them seen just once; the ten biggest clones take up roughly 12%. The specimen sequenced was peripheral blood. These receptors were taken from a woman between 45 and 60 years old with COVID-19, enrolled during active disease. The CDR3 runs from the conserved cysteine through the conserved F or W. D genes are given only for firm matches. The listing skips clone size in some rows; elsewhere it reads once, few, many or a size class.

D	size	V	J	DNA	CDR3
TRBD2	-	TRBV6-5	TRBJ2-3	TGTGCCAGCTTTCCTAGCGGGGGGGTTCGAGATACGCAGTATTTT	CASFPSGGVRDTQYF
-	-	TRBV5-1	TRBJ2-1	TGCGCCAGCAGCCGTAGGGACAACTCCTACAATGAGCAGTTCTTC	CASSRRDNSYNEQFF
-	-	TRBV5-1	TRBJ1-4	TGCGCCAGCAGCTTGGTTCAGGGGACGAGTGAAAAACTGTTTTTT	CASSLVQGTSEKLFF
-	many	TRBV6-5	TRBJ1-3	TGTGCCAGCAGTTTGCAGGGCCAGTCTGGAAACACCATATATTTT	CASSLQGQSGNTIYF
-	-	TRBV2	TRBJ1-1	TGTGCCAGCGGCTCGAGCGGGACTGAAGCTTTCTTT	CASGSSGTEAFF
-	-	TRBV6-1	TRBJ2-7	TGTGCCAGCAGTGATCCGGGAAACTCCTACGAGCAGTACTTC	CASSDPGNSYEQYF
TRBD1	-	TRBV27	TRBJ1-4	TGTGCCAGCAGTACAGGGGGCGCCGGTGAAAAACTGTTTTTT	CASSTGGAGEKLFF
-	-	TRBV7-2	TRBJ2-3	TGTGCCAGCAGCTCCAAGCCTCAGGACACAGATACGCAGTATTTT	CASSSKPQDTDTQYF
TRBD1	-	TRBV5-4	TRBJ2-7	TGTGCCAGCAGCACACAGGGGCTCGTCGAGCAGTACTTC	CASSTQGLVEQYF
-	once	TRBV6-6	TRBJ1-4	TGTGCCAGCAGTCCGTTAACCCGGGTCCGTGATGAAAAACTGTTTTTT	CASSPLTRVRDEKLFF
TRBD1	-	TRBV5-8	TRBJ1-1	TGTGCCAGCAGCTCCGTTGTCAGGGGGCGCGGCTTGAACACTGAAGCTTTCTTT	CASSSVVRGRGLNTEAFF
-	-	TRBV5-8	TRBJ1-2	TGTGCCAGCAGCTTGGACAATACGGGCTATGGCTACACCTTC	CASSLDNTGYGYTF
TRBD1	-	TRBV3-1/TRBV3-2	TRBJ2-7	TGTGCCAGCAGCCCACGGGACAGTAACACCTACGAGCAGTACTTC	CASSPRDSNTYEQYF
TRBD1	-	TRBV3-1/TRBV3-2	TRBJ1-1	TGTGCCAGCAGCCAAGAAACCGGGACAGGCCTCGGGTTGAACACTGAAGCTTTCTTT	CASSQETGTGLGLNTEAFF
-	-	TRBV3-1/TRBV3-2	TRBJ1-6	TGTGCCAGCAGCCATTCAGAGGGGGATTATTCACCCCTCCACTTT	CASSHSEGDYSPLHF
-	-	TRBV6-2/TRBV6-3	TRBJ1-1	TGTGCCAGCAGTTACTCGCAGTTCCGGGGAGCCACTGAAGCTTTCTTT	CASSYSQFRGATEAFF